The 2 T cell receptor beta chains below all came from one sample that was sequenced in a study of tumor-infiltrating lymphocytes in localized non-small cell lung cancer. Profiled with immunoSEQ multiplex PCR; TCRdb holds only in-frame clones, not every one. Of about 17,000 clones in the sample, 65% to 85% were seen once. The material sequenced was uninvolved lung tissue not adjacent to the tumor. Receptor source: a human donor with non-small cell lung cancer.

The chain recombines TRBV7-2 with TRBJ2-5; possible D gene TRBD2, 7 bases. Trimming pared 5 bases from V and 7 bases from J, leaving 20 bases between. Germline V gene data show CDR1 as SGHTA and CDR2 as FQGNSA. The CDR3 is 15 residues long. The DNA for the CDR3 is TGTGCCAGCAGCCTTACAACTAGGGGGGAGGGGACCCAGTACTTC. This codes for CASSLTTRGEGTQYF.

This sequence joins TRBV2 and TRBJ2-2; D is uncertain. V was trimmed by 8 bases and J by 2 bases, leaving 12 bases between them. The CDR3 has 14 residues. Germline V CDR1 and CDR2: SNHLY, FYNNEI. The CDR3 protein is CASRKEQNTGELFF. The CDR3 DNA reads as TGTGCCAGCCGTAAGGAACAAAACACCGGGGAGCTGTTTTTT.